The sequence of this T cell receptor beta chain was determined in a study of shared clonotypes between healthy human individuals. Within Nashville, Tennessee resided all donors, each a Caucasian adult. TCRdb's table, derived via immunoSEQ multiplex PCR, lists solely in-frame clones and lacks some. The sample contains about a million clones, more than 60% of which appear only once. Findings and caveats of the study: In a handful of donors, approximately 5% of naive CD4 clonotypes appeared in common. The study generally estimated greater richness for naive than memory subsets.

Note on this clone: Its antigen is unidentified.

What was sequenced was memory CD4+ T cells sorted from blood. The subset was: CD45RA-negative fraction. The source is a young man in good health.

This CDR3 is CASSPRGAGASYNEQFF. Here the CDR3 DNA reads TGTGCCAGCTCACCACGGGGGGCGGGGGCCTCCTACAATGAGCAGTTCTTC. The chain couples TRBV18 to TRBJ2-1, with D possibly TRBD2 on 7 matching bases. Trimming pared 1 base from V and 0 bases from J, leaving 13 bases between. Germline loops: CDR1 KGHSH, CDR2 LQKENI. The CDR3 loop spans 17 amino acids.